This T cell receptor beta chain came from a study of Graves' ophthalmopathy and Graves' hyperthyroidism. Study conclusions and caveats: Both an approximately 68% sensitivity and an approximately 72% specificity characterized the model's predictions of ophthalmopathy progression.

TCR beta CDR3 regions were amplified from RNA transcripts. An opening RT-PCR round employed HTBI primers and preceded a second-round multiplex PCR. TCRdb processed the multiplex PCR reads anew with MiXCR; each CDR3 protein has one entry. The sample consists of 740,000 or so distinct CDR3 sequences, approximately 40% of them appearing once. This clonotype came up many times. Its specificity is unknown. The clonotype originates from an adult man with Graves' ophthalmopathy. Sequenced input: peripheral blood.

The CDR3 protein is CSVSVGDADSPLHF. In nucleotides, the CDR3 is TGCAGCGTTAGTGTCGGTGATGCCGACTCACCCCTCCACTTT. The V and J genes are TRBV29-1 and TRBJ1-6; D remains unclear. Germline V gives CDR1 SQVTM, CDR2 ANQGSEA. The V end lost 5 bases, the J end lost 10 bases, and 18 bases lay between the germline ends. The CDR3 has 14 amino acids.